This T cell receptor beta chain was identified in a study of T cell repertoires in cytomegalovirus infection. Study outcomes and limitations: Dominating the ex vivo response were HLA-C-restricted CMV-specific TCR beta clonotypes. Adding up the frequency of public TCR beta families identified people who carried CMV plus the relevant HLA.

V was pared by 5 bases and J by 8 bases, with 5 bases of the junction left unmatched. The CDR3 has 12 residues. CDR1 and CDR2 (germline): DFQATT, SNEGSKA (reference sequence). TCRdb analysed the reads with MiXCR anew, one entry per CDR3 protein. The table lists some 100,000 distinct CDR3 sequences, 23% of them singletons, with 30% to 40% in the top ten. Concerning this clonotype: Its antigen is undetermined.

Sequencing used CD8+ T cells from PBMCs. This receptor was taken from a human donor in good health (CMV status not recorded). Some clones in this sample may be carry-over from other donors' samples. This sequence joins TRBV20-1 and TRBJ2-4; 8 positions agree with TRBD2. The CDR3 bases are TGCAGTGCTCGGGGGGGCCTAGACATTCAGTACTTC. Its translation is CSARGGLDIQYF.